The rows below give T cell receptor beta chains drawn from one sample of a study of radiation and T cells in renal cell carcinoma. Here immunoSEQ multiplex PCR was the method, and the copy in TCRdb shows in-frame clones only, minus some. This table has about 24,000 clones, over 45% appearing once. The sequences come from tumor tissue, collected from a patient whose treatment was nephrectomy without radiotherapy. The receptors were sampled from a man aged 40-55 years with renal cell carcinoma. Each CDR3 is given with its conserved first and last residue. Fields, in order: J gene, clone size, V gene, D gene, CDR3 DNA, CDR3 protein. A D gene is named only where the DNA matches it firmly. Expanded clones are given a class, and other clones once, few, many or no size at all.

j_call: TRBJ2-7; clone_size: .; v_call: TRBV6-5; d_call: TRBD1; cdr3_nt: TGTGCCAGCAGTTACCGGGACAGGGGGGACGAGCAGTACTTC; cdr3_aa: CASSYRDRGDEQYF
j_call: TRBJ2-1; clone_size: .; v_call: TRBV9; d_call: .; cdr3_nt: TGTGCCAGCAGCTCCGGAGGGAGCTCCTACAATGAGCAGTTCTTC; cdr3_aa: CASSSGGSSYNEQFF
j_call: TRBJ1-4; clone_size: .; v_call: TRBV7-9; d_call: TRBD1; cdr3_nt: TGTGCCAGCAGCTTCCCACAGGGGGCGGATGAAAAACTGTTTTTT; cdr3_aa: CASSFPQGADEKLFF
j_call: TRBJ1-6; clone_size: .; v_call: TRBV6-6; d_call: TRBD1; cdr3_nt: TGTGCCAGCAGTGGACAGGGGAATTCACCCCTCCACTTT; cdr3_aa: CASSGQGNSPLHF
j_call: TRBJ1-1; clone_size: few; v_call: TRBV10-3; d_call: TRBD1; cdr3_nt: TGTGCCGATCGGGACAGGGACCCCTACACTGAAGCTTTCTTT; cdr3_aa: CADRDRDPYTEAFF
j_call: TRBJ1-1; clone_size: few; v_call: TRBV5-4; d_call: .; cdr3_nt: TGTGCCAGCAGCCGGCGGGACGGGTACACTGAAGCTTTCTTT; cdr3_aa: CASSRRDGYTEAFF
j_call: TRBJ2-1; clone_size: .; v_call: TRBV2; d_call: TRBD2; cdr3_nt: TGTGCCAGCAGTAGGACTAGCGGGATAGGCGGTTACTACAATGAGCAGTTCTTC; cdr3_aa: CASSRTSGIGGYYNEQFF
j_call: TRBJ1-2; clone_size: few; v_call: TRBV7-5; d_call: .; cdr3_nt: TGTGCCAGAAGCTTATCTGACAGACCCTATGGCTACACCTTC; cdr3_aa: CARSLSDRPYGYTF
j_call: TRBJ1-1; clone_size: .; v_call: TRBV4-1; d_call: TRBD1; cdr3_nt: TGCGCCACCTCAAGGACAGGGACAACCACTGAAGCTTTCTTT; cdr3_aa: CATSRTGTTTEAFF
j_call: TRBJ2-5; clone_size: .; v_call: TRBV10-3; d_call: .; cdr3_nt: TGTGCCATCAGCAGTCAAGAGACCCAGTACTTC; cdr3_aa: CAISSQETQYF
j_call: TRBJ1-2; clone_size: .; v_call: TRBV19; d_call: .; cdr3_nt: TGTGCCAGCAGGGACGGTTTACACTATGGCTACACCTTC; cdr3_aa: CASRDGLHYGYTF
j_call: TRBJ1-1; clone_size: .; v_call: TRBV16; d_call: .; cdr3_nt: TGTGCCAGCAGCCACGGCCCCCAGCGGGAAGAGGTAACTGAAGCTTTCTTT; cdr3_aa: CASSHGPQREEVTEAFF
j_call: TRBJ2-3; clone_size: .; v_call: TRBV27; d_call: .; cdr3_nt: TGTGCCAGCAGTTTATCGTCGGGGAAGAGCACAGATACGCAGTATTTT; cdr3_aa: CASSLSSGKSTDTQYF
j_call: TRBJ1-2; clone_size: few; v_call: TRBV16; d_call: .; cdr3_nt: TGTGCCAGCAGCCAAGATCCAGGGGCCAACTATGGCTACACCTTC; cdr3_aa: CASSQDPGANYGYTF
j_call: TRBJ2-7; clone_size: .; v_call: TRBV29-1; d_call: TRBD1; cdr3_nt: TGCAGCGGGGGACAGGGTACGATCGAGCAGTACTTC; cdr3_aa: CSGGQGTIEQYF
j_call: TRBJ2-5; clone_size: .; v_call: TRBV5-1; d_call: .; cdr3_nt: TGCGCCAGCAGCCGACTGGGGGGTCGGGAGACCCAGTACTTC; cdr3_aa: CASSRLGGRETQYF
j_call: TRBJ2-1; clone_size: .; v_call: TRBV27; d_call: TRBD1; cdr3_nt: TGTGCCAGCAGTTTACGGGCAGGGGGTCGTAGAACTAACAATGAGCAGTTCTTC; cdr3_aa: CASSLRAGGRRTNNEQFF
j_call: TRBJ1-1; clone_size: few; v_call: TRBV7-9; d_call: .; cdr3_nt: TGTGCCAGCAGCCCGGCGAGGTGGCAGGTGTGGGACACTGAAGCTTTCTTT; cdr3_aa: CASSPARWQVWDTEAFF